The clone carrying this T cell receptor beta chain has more than one count but fewer than ten. Its antigen is undetermined. TCRdb recomputed calls from the reads with MiXCR, one row per CDR3 protein. The sample carries 450,000 to 600,000 distinct CDR3 sequences, roughly 12% recorded once. The source of the sample is a study of T cell repertoires in cytomegalovirus infection. Across the whole study: Public TCR beta signature analysis indicated the presence of both CMV infection and matching HLA type. Broader study findings: In two of eight donors, the top clonotype was HLA-C-restricted CMV-specific. Summed frequency of shared TCR beta families picked out CMV carriers who also had the relevant HLA.

V was pared by 0 bases and J by 8 bases, with 8 bases of the junction left unmatched. CDR3 size: 18 residues. Germline CDR1 LNHDA, CDR2 SQIVND (reference sequence). The specimen was PBMCs. V usage is TRBV19 and J usage is TRBJ2-1; 15 bases are shared with TRBD2. The source is a human donor in good health (CMV status not recorded). Some clones in this sample may be carry-over from other donors' samples. CDR3 nucleotides: TGTGCCAGTAGTATAGATCGGACTAGCGGGAGGGTTAAAGATGAGCAGTTCTTC. Its translation: CASSIDRTSGRVKDEQFF.